The following is a T cell receptor beta chain sequence with its context. Excluded were patients having autoimmune disease history or systemic immunosuppression. The protocol was immunoSEQ multiplex PCR, while the TCRdb copy is restricted to in-frame clones and leaves out a portion. The table records around 16,000 clones, around 90% of them present only once. This entry belongs to a study of OX40 agonist ivuxolimab in advanced cancers. Overall study context: In this cohort, patients received ivuxolimab, an agonistic anti-OX40 (CD134) antibody.

V lost 5 bases and J lost 2, with 13 bases in between. The CDR3 runs 14 residues. Germline V gene lookup returns CDR1 LNHDA and CDR2 SQIVND (reference sequence). The material sequenced was CD4+ or CD8+ T cells sorted from blood, taken in a trial of the OX40 agonist ivuxolimab. The chain is built from TRBV19 and TRBJ2-7, with D perhaps being TRBD1 or TRBD2 (5 bases each). The clonotype was recovered from an adult with an advanced solid tumor such as melanoma, head and neck, liver or kidney cancer. This chain's CDR3 is CASSFGTAAYEQYF. The CDR3 nucleotides read TGTGCCAGTAGTTTTGGGACGGCTGCCTACGAGCAGTACTTC.